The next 10 T cell receptor beta chains were all read from a single sample in a study of human T cells and chemical hapten exposure. Time point reported: patch test 2, 6 weeks after DPC sensitization. Treatment specified: therapeutic diphenylcyclopropenone sensitization with weekly scalp DPC. Using its own MiXCR run on the RACE reads, TCRdb lists one record per CDR3 protein. This table has over 65,000 distinct CDR3 sequences, approximately 10% appearing once. This sample comprised whole blood, obtained in connection with sensitization to the hapten diphenylcyclopropenone (DPC). Every receptor here comes from a young man with alopecia areata. Some clones in this sample may be carry-over from other donors' samples.

In DNA form, the CDR3 reads TGTGCCAGCAGCTTAGGACACCTTAACTATGGCTACACCTTC. This codes for CASSLGHLNYGYTF. The chain combines TRBV7-2 with TRBJ1-2, with no clear D. Germline V lookup: CDR1 SGHTA, CDR2 FQGNSA. With 1 base removed from V and 1 base from J, the gap between germline ends came to 7 bases. CDR3 length: 14 residues.

This clonotype came up many times. The chain joins TRBV7-8 to TRBJ2-3; D is possibly TRBD2 (5 bases). Trimming pared 1 base from V and 6 bases from J, leaving 8 bases between. Germline V CDR1 and CDR2: SGHVS, FQNEAQ. The CDR3 totals 13 residues. CDR3 sequence (DNA): TGTGCCAGCAGCTTAGGTGGGGAGGATACGCAGTATTTT. Protein: CASSLGGEDTQYF.

This clonotype was counted at least ten times. This chain's CDR3 is CASSFFEGEPFF. In DNA form, the CDR3 reads TGTGCCAGCAGCTTTTTTGAGGGGGAACCTTTCTTT. The chain is built from TRBV11-3 and TRBJ1-1; D may be TRBD1 (6 bases). V lost 3 bases, J lost 12 bases, and 14 bases lay in between. This CDR3 is built from 12 residues. Germline V gene lookup returns CDR1 SGHNT and CDR2 YENEEA.

The chain employs TRBV4-3 and TRBJ2-7; no firm D call. Germline-derived CDR1 and CDR2 are LGHNA and YSLEER. The CDR3 is 15 residues long. The germline V and J ends were trimmed by 4 bases and 6 bases, with 19 bases remaining between them. CDR3 region: CASSPSYGFIGEQYF. For the CDR3, the DNA is TGCGCCAGCAGCCCCTCTTACGGGTTTATCGGCGAGCAGTACTTC.

This clonotype was found a few times. J is TRBJ1-4 and V is TRBV9, with D uncertain. Looked up from germline, CDR1 is SGDLS and CDR2 is YYNGEE. The V gene lost 0 bases and the J gene lost 3 bases, with 6 bases spanning the gap. The CDR3 spans 14 residues. CDR3 coding DNA: TGTGCCAGCAGCGTAGAAGGGTCTAATGAAAAACTGTTTTTT. It translates to CASSVEGSNEKLFF.

The table lists this clonotype with many counts. This chain joins TRBV4-3 and TRBJ2-5; a weak D match, TRBD2 (6 bases). The V end was cut by 1 base, the J end by 5 bases, with 8 bases between. The CDR3 loop spans 13 amino acids. Germline V gene lookup returns CDR1 LGHNA and CDR2 YSLEER. For the CDR3, the DNA is TGCGCCAGCAGCCAAGTCCGGGGGGAGACCCAGTACTTC. This encodes CASSQVRGETQYF.

Only a few counts were recorded for this clonotype. V usage is TRBV7-2 and J usage is TRBJ2-3; 7 bases fit TRBD2. The germline gives CDR1 SGHTA, CDR2 FQGNSA. The V segment lost 5 bases and the J segment 4 bases; nucleotides outside the gene matches: 6. The CDR3 is 14 amino acids. The CDR3 loop is CASSLKTSSDTQYF. The CDR3 region has the DNA TGTGCCAGCAGCCTTAAGACTAGCTCAGATACGCAGTATTTT.

This clonotype has just a few counts. V usage is TRBV7-3 and J usage is TRBJ1-1; tentatively, D is TRBD1 (6 bases). The CDR3 contains 16 residues. Germline V gene sequence: CDR1 SGHTA, CDR2 FQGTGA. Trimming pared 5 bases from V and 1 base from J, leaving 17 bases between. The CDR3 sequence: CASSPGDGISNTEAFF. The CDR3 bases are TGTGCCAGCAGCCCAGGGGACGGCATATCGAACACTGAAGCTTTCTTT.

The V gene is TRBV18, the J gene TRBJ1-3; 7 bases map to TRBD1. V shed 3 bases, J shed 1 base, and the junction held 3 bases outside the gene matches. Per the germline V gene, CDR1 is KGHSH and CDR2 is LQKENI. This CDR3 contains 15 residues. The CDR3 nucleotides read TGTGCCAGCTCACCTGCAGGGGGATCTGGAAACACCATATATTTT. This codes for CASSPAGGSGNTIYF.

This clonotype was counted between two and nine times. V gene TRBV7-9 combines with J gene TRBJ2-1; D is perhaps TRBD2 (6 bases). V dropped 2 bases and J dropped 5 bases, with 13 bases sitting between them. This CDR3 is built from 15 residues. Germline CDR1 reads SEHNR; CDR2 reads FQNEAQ (reference sequence). Written as DNA, the CDR3 is TGTGCCAGCAGCTTAACGGGACTGGACCACAATGAGCAGTTCTTC. Its protein is CASSLTGLDHNEQFF.